These 29 T cell receptor beta chains share one sample of origin, sequenced in a study of cytomegalovirus exposure and HLA in healthy donors. PCR involved 60 Vbeta and 13 Jbeta primers. Assay used: immunoSEQ multiplex PCR; TCRdb lists only in-frame clones, some missing. The sample includes around 140,000 clones, approximately 73% of them seen just once. Sequencing used PBMCs. The receptors stem from a woman aged 18-35 years in good health and CMV-seronegative.

This clone was seen more than once but under ten times. The CDR3 nucleotides read TGTGCCAGCTCAAACCAGGACGGGGGAGGTTCACCCCTCCACTTT. Residues: CASSNQDGGGSPLHF. The J gene is TRBJ1-6, the V gene TRBV18; D might be TRBD1 (5 bases). The germline gives CDR1 KGHSH, CDR2 LQKENI. This CDR3 comprises 15 residues. Trimming took 5 bases from V and 9 from J, leaving 17 bases between them.

V is TRBV4-3 and J is TRBJ2-3, with 10 bases matching TRBD2. The CDR3 contains 17 residues. V gave up 4 bases and J gave up 6 bases; unmatched junction bases: 13. The germline CDR1 and CDR2 sequences are LGHNA and YSLEER. This CDR3 is CASSRSVSGGAGDTQYF. In DNA, the CDR3 is TGCGCCAGCAGCCGAAGTGTCAGCGGGGGGGCGGGGGATACGCAGTATTTT.

Only a few counts were recorded for this clone. This same CDR3 is encoded by further DNA sequences in the sample. The chain employs TRBV9 and TRBJ2-1; TRBD1 agrees at 7 bases. Germline CDR1 and CDR2: SGDLS and YYNGEE. V was pared by 0 bases and J by 7 bases, with 4 bases of the junction left unmatched. CDR3 length: 14 residues. CDR3 in amino acids: CASSVGAGGNEQFF. The CDR3 DNA reads as TGTGCCAGCAGCGTAGGGGCAGGGGGTAATGAGCAGTTCTTC.

This clone was picked up one time. V and J are TRBV7-2 and TRBJ2-1, with 13 bases aligning to TRBD2. Looked up from germline, CDR1 is SGHTA and CDR2 is FQGNSA. Unmatched junction bases numbered 10, after V lost 5 bases and J lost 6 bases. The CDR3 extends over 17 amino acids. The CDR3 region is CASSGVAGTSGVNEQFF. The DNA for the CDR3 is TGTGCCAGCAGCGGAGTAGCCGGGACTAGCGGGGTCAATGAGCAGTTCTTC.

J is TRBJ1-5 and V is TRBV6-5; weak D call: TRBD1 (5 bases). This CDR3 region has 13 residues. Trimming took off 6 bases at V and 5 bases at J, with 11 bases between the two ends. Germline V gives CDR1 MNHEY, CDR2 SVGAGI. In DNA, the CDR3 is TGTGCCAGCAGGCAGGGCAGGGATCAGCCCCAGCATTTT. Translating it yields CASRQGRDQPQHF.

The chain uses TRBV28 and TRBJ2-3, with 7 bases that match TRBD2. Trimming at V came to 6 bases and at J to 0 bases, leaving 3 bases not matched to a gene. The CDR3 is 14 amino acids. Germline loops: CDR1 MDHEN, CDR2 SYDVKM. This CDR3 reads CASSRGGSTDTQYF. CDR3 in DNA: TGTGCCAGCAGCCGCGGGGGTAGCACAGATACGCAGTATTTT.

The rearrangement joins TRBV7-8 to TRBJ1-2; D uncertain. Germline V lookup: CDR1 SGHVS, CDR2 FQNEAQ. CDR3 length: 13 amino acids. V dropped 2 bases and J dropped 6 bases, with 10 bases sitting between them. DNA of the CDR3: TGTGCCAGCAGCTTAAAGGGAGTGGATGGCTACACCTTC. This codes for CASSLKGVDGYTF. Full variable domain (outside the CDR3, taken from reference TRBV7-8 and TRBJ1-2): GAGVSQSPRYKVAKRGQDVALRCDPISGHVSLFWYQQALGQGPEFLTYFQNEAQLDKSGLPSDRFFAERPEGSVSTLKIQRTQQEDSAVYLCASSLKGVDGYTFGSGTRLTVV.

The chain employs TRBV28 and TRBJ2-3, with 12 bases lining up with TRBD2. Germline V lookup: CDR1 MDHEN, CDR2 SYDVKM. The J segment lost 3 bases and the V segment lost 4 bases, leaving 5 bases of the junction unmatched. This CDR3 is 16 amino acids long. Here the CDR3 reads CASSSSGTSGTDTQYF. In DNA, the CDR3 is TGTGCCAGCAGTTCTTCCGGGACTAGCGGGACAGATACGCAGTATTTT.

This rearrangement joins TRBV6-1 to TRBJ1-2; TRBD1 aligns across 7 bases. This CDR3 spans 13 amino acids. J gave up 3 bases and V 6 bases, and 4 bases lay outside the gene matches. Per germline, CDR1 MNHNS and CDR2 SASEGT. CDR3 protein: CASSLGTDYGYTF. The CDR3 coding sequence is TGTGCCAGCAGCCTCGGGACAGACTATGGCTACACCTTC.

The CDR3 DNA reads as TGTGCCAGCAGCGTCTGGTTGGCTCATGAGCAGTTCTTC. Translated, it gives CASSVWLAHEQFF. This chain uses TRBV9 with TRBJ2-1; no reliable D call. V lost 2 bases to trimming and J lost 8 bases, with 11 bases between them. Germline CDR1 is SGDLS and CDR2 is YYNGEE. This CDR3 has 13 residues.

Only a few counts were recorded for this clone. The chain is built from TRBV10-3 and TRBJ1-3; 7 bases are a match to TRBD1. Trimming took 4 bases from V and 1 from J; bases not matched to a gene: 1. The CDR3 runs 14 residues. From germline, CDR1 is ENHRY and CDR2 SYGVKD. CDR3 amino acids: CAISVDRSGNTIYF. The DNA of the CDR3 is TGTGCCATCAGTGTGGACAGGTCTGGAAACACCATATATTTT.

This clone was counted a few times. The genes are TRBV5-1 and TRBJ2-2, with TRBD1 matching over 8 bases. Looked up from germline, CDR1 is SGHRS and CDR2 is YFSETQ. The V segment lost 2 bases and the J segment 1 base; nucleotides outside the gene matches: 1. CDR3 size: 15 residues. CDR3 amino acids: CASSFDRGNTGELFF. The CDR3 nucleotides are TGCGCCAGCAGCTTCGACAGGGGGAACACCGGGGAGCTGTTTTTT.

V gene TRBV7-2 combines with J gene TRBJ2-3, with 7 bases that match TRBD1. This CDR3 contains 14 residues. Germline V gives CDR1 SGHTA, CDR2 FQGNSA. Losses at the gene ends were 7 bases for V and 7 bases for J; bases not matched to a gene: 11. The CDR3 is CASILGGQAYTQYF. Here the CDR3 DNA reads TGTGCCAGCATCCTAGGAGGACAGGCTTATACGCAGTATTTT.

The chain combines TRBV28 with TRBJ2-7; 10 bases are shared with TRBD1. J was trimmed by 2 bases and V by 8 bases; bases with no gene match: 9. Germline values: CDR1 MDHEN, CDR2 SYDVKM. The CDR3 totals 15 residues. CDR3 protein: CASGVGTGVAYEQYF. As DNA, the CDR3 is TGTGCCAGCGGAGTAGGGACAGGGGTTGCCTACGAGCAGTACTTC. Full variable domain (rest looked up from reference TRBV28 and TRBJ2-7): DVKVTQSSRYLVKRTGEKVFLECVQDMDHENMFWYRQDPGLGLRLIYFSYDVKMKEKGDIPEGYSVSREKKERFSLILESASTNQTSMYLCASGVGTGVAYEQYFGPGTRLTVT.

The V call is TRBV5-8, the J call TRBJ2-3; TRBD2 aligns across 9 bases. This CDR3 comprises 15 residues. Germline loops: CDR1 SGHTS, CDR2 YDEGEE. Trimming cost V 3 bases and J 2 bases; bases outside gene matches: 4. In DNA form, the CDR3 reads TGTGCCAGCAGCTCAGGACTAGCGAACACAGATACGCAGTATTTT. This codes for CASSSGLANTDTQYF.

The rearrangement links TRBV19 to TRBJ2-1, with D unclear. Germline CDR1 is LNHDA and CDR2 is SQIVND (reference sequence). Trimming cost V 8 bases and J 3 bases, with 8 bases left between them. The CDR3 is made up of 12 amino acids. The CDR3 reads CASSSHYNEQFF. The CDR3 coding sequence is TGTGCCAGTTCCTCACACTACAATGAGCAGTTCTTC.

The genes are TRBV7-8 and TRBJ2-1, with D perhaps TRBD2 (6 bases). Trimming cost V 1 base and J 3 bases, with 13 bases left between them. Germline V gene sequence: CDR1 SGHVS, CDR2 FQNEAQ. The CDR3 consists of 16 residues. In DNA, the CDR3 is TGTGCCAGCAGCTTAGGAAGGACTAACATCTACAATGAGCAGTTCTTC. Translation: CASSLGRTNIYNEQFF.

This sequence joins TRBV6-5 and TRBJ2-3; D gene unclear. The germline V gene encodes CDR1 MNHEY and CDR2 SVGAGI. The germline V and J ends were trimmed by 4 bases and 0 bases, with 14 bases remaining between them. The CDR3 length is 16 residues. The CDR3, as DNA: TGTGCCAGCAGTTGGTCCTTATGGGCTAGCACAGATACGCAGTATTTT. As protein: CASSWSLWASTDTQYF.

The V gene is TRBV5-4, the J gene TRBJ2-1; D unclear. This CDR3 has 13 residues. Trimming stripped 2 bases from V and 1 base from J, with 4 bases between. Germline values: CDR1 SGHNT, CDR2 YYREEE (reference sequence). The CDR3 coding sequence is TGTGCCAGCAGCTTTACTTCCTACAATGAGCAGTTCTTC. It codes for CASSFTSYNEQFF.

This clone was picked up a small number of times. The chain is built from TRBV7-6 and TRBJ1-5; possible D gene TRBD1, 5 bases. The CDR3 has 15 amino acids. With 5 bases removed from V and 3 bases from J, the gap between germline ends came to 14 bases. CDR1 and CDR2 from the germline V gene are SGHVS and FNYEAQ. The CDR3 nucleotides read TGTGCCAGCAGCGTTGACCAGGGCCACAATCAGCCCCAGCATTTT. Translating it yields CASSVDQGHNQPQHF.

The CDR3, as DNA: TGTGCCAGCAGTTCAGACTCGGCGAGCGGCTACACCTTC. It yields the protein CASSSDSASGYTF. This rearrangement joins TRBV27 to TRBJ1-2; D is unresolved. The CDR3 runs 13 residues. The germline V gene encodes CDR1 MNHEY and CDR2 SMNVEV (reference sequence). Trimming pared 4 bases from V and 8 bases from J, leaving 14 bases between.

This chain links TRBV7-9 with TRBJ1-1; weak D call: TRBD1 (6 bases). Germline V lookup: CDR1 SEHNR, CDR2 FQNEAQ (reference sequence). The CDR3 consists of 15 residues. The ends were cut back, 4 bases at V and 1 base at J, with 13 bases in the middle. The CDR3 loop reads CASSSRDTRNTEAFF. CDR3 DNA sequence: TGTGCCAGCAGCTCCCGGGACACCCGGAACACTGAAGCTTTCTTT.

The J gene is TRBJ2-1, the V gene TRBV5-1, with D possibly being TRBD2 (5 bases). The CDR3 has 14 residues. Trimming cost V 5 bases and J 0 bases, with 9 bases left between them. The germline V gene encodes CDR1 SGHRS and CDR2 YFSETQ. The CDR3 protein is CASRTGISYNEQFF. CDR3 nucleotide sequence: TGCGCCAGCAGGACGGGGATCTCCTACAATGAGCAGTTCTTC.

This clone was detected a few times. The chain combines TRBV5-1 with TRBJ2-1; 8 bases agree with TRBD2. Losses at the gene ends were 5 bases for V and 9 bases for J; bases not matched to a gene: 13. Germline V gene lookup returns CDR1 SGHRS and CDR2 YFSETQ. This CDR3 contains 15 residues. The CDR3 coding sequence is TGCGCCAGCAGGCCGGGACTAGAACCCTTAAGTGAGCAGTTCTTC. Protein product: CASRPGLEPLSEQFF.

CDR3 residues: CSVESPGGSSYEQYF. Written as DNA, the CDR3 is TGCAGCGTTGAAAGCCCCGGGGGGAGCTCCTACGAGCAGTACTTC. The chain links TRBV29-1 to TRBJ2-7; 7 bases are a match to TRBD2. Germline trimming cut 2 bases from V and 0 bases from J; bases unmatched to any gene: 7. The CDR3 sequence is 15 residues long. Germline-derived CDR1 and CDR2 are SQVTM and ANQGSEA.

The rearrangement uses TRBV19 and TRBJ1-1; 7 nucleotides line up with TRBD1. There are 16 residues in the CDR3. Germline V gives CDR1 LNHDA, CDR2 SQIVND (reference sequence). V shed 5 bases and J 4 bases; nucleotides not matched to a gene: 13. CDR3 region: CASSSSVAQGGTEAFF. In DNA form, the CDR3 reads TGTGCCAGTAGTTCCTCGGTGGCTCAGGGGGGCACTGAAGCTTTCTTT.

The CDR3 DNA follows: TGCGCCAGCAGATTAGGAGCAGATACGCAGTATTTT. This sequence encodes CASRLGADTQYF. V is TRBV5-1 and J is TRBJ2-3; D remains unclear. CDR1 and CDR2 from the germline V gene are SGHRS and YFSETQ. The CDR3 extends over 12 amino acids. Trimming removed 5 bases at V and 4 bases at J, with 8 bases between.

In its sample, this clone was seen a few times. The V and J genes are TRBV5-1 and TRBJ1-5, with 7 positions matching TRBD1. V was pared by 0 bases and J by 3 bases, with 3 bases of the junction left unmatched. Germline CDR1 and CDR2: SGHRS and YFSETQ. This CDR3 comprises 15 residues. The CDR3 loop is CASSLEGQNNQPQHF. CDR3 in DNA: TGCGCCAGCAGCTTGGAGGGACAGAACAATCAGCCCCAGCATTTT. The whole variable domain, remainder taken from reference TRBV5-1 and TRBJ1-5, is KAGVTQTPRYLIKTRGQQVTLSCSPISGHRSVSWYQQTPGQGLQFLFEYFSETQRNKGNFPGRFSGRQFSNSRSEMNVSTLELGDSALYLCASSLEGQNNQPQHFGDGTRLSIL.

The genes are TRBV27 and TRBJ1-1; D is possibly TRBD1 (6 bases). The germline gives CDR1 MNHEY, CDR2 SMNVEV (reference sequence). The CDR3 sequence is 14 residues long. Trimming took off 5 bases at V and 12 bases at J, with 22 bases between the two ends. CDR3 loop: CASSTRQARLRTFF. As DNA, the CDR3 is TGTGCCAGCAGTACCCGACAGGCCCGACTGAGGACTTTCTTT.